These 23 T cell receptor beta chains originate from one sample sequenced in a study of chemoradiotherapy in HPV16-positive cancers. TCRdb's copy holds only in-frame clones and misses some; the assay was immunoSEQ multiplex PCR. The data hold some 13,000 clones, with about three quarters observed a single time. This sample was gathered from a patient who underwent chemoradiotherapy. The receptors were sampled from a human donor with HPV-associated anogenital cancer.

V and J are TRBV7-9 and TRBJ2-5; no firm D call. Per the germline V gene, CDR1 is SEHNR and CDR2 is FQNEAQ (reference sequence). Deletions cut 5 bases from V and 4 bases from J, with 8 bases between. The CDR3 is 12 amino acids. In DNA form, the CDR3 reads TGTGCCAGCAGCCCCTCGAGAGAGACCCAGTACTTC. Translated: CASSPSRETQYF.

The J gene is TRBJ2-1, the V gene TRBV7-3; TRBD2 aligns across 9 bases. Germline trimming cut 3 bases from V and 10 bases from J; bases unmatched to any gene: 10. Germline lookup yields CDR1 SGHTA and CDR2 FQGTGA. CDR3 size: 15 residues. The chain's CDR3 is CASSFGSGGYYEQFF. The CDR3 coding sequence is TGTGCCAGCAGCTTTGGTAGCGGGGGCTATTACGAGCAGTTCTTC.

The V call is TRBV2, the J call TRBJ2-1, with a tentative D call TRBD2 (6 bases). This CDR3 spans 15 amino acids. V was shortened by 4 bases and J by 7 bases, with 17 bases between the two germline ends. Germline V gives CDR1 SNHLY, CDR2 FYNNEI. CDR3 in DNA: TGTGCCAGCAGTGTTTCTACGGGAGTGGGTAATGAGCAGTTCTTC. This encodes CASSVSTGVGNEQFF.

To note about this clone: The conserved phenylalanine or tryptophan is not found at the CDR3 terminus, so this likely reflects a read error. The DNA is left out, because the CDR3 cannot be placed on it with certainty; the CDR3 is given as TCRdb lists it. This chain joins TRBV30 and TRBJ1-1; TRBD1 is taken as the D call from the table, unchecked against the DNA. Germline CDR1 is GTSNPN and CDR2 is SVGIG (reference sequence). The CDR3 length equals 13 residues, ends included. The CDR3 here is CAWTLWATMPLKY.

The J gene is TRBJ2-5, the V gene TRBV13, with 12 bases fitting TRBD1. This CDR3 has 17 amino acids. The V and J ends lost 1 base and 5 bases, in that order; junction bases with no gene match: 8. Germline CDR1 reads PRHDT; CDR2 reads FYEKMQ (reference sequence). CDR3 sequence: CASSLEGTGGVHETQYF. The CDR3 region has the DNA TGTGCCAGCAGCTTAGAAGGGACAGGGGGCGTCCATGAGACCCAGTACTTC.

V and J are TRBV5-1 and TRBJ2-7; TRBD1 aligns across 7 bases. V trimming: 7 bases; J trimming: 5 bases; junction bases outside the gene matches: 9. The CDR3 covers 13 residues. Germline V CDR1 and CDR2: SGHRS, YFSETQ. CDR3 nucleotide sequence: TGCGCCAGCTCATATACGACAGGGCACGAGCAGTACTTC. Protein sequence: CASSYTTGHEQYF.

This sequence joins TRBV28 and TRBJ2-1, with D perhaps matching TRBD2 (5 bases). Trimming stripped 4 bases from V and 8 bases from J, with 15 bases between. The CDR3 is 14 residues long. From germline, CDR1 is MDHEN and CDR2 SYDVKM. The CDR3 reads CASSSLGSPHEQFF. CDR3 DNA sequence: TGTGCCAGCAGTTCACTAGGATCTCCGCATGAGCAGTTCTTC.

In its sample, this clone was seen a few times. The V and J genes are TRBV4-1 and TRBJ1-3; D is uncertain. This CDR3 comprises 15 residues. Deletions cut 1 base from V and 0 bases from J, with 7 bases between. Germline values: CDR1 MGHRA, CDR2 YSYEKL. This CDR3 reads CASSQVGSSGNTIYF. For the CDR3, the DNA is TGCGCCAGCAGCCAAGTGGGCAGCTCTGGAAACACCATATATTTT.

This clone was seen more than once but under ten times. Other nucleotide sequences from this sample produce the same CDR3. The CDR3 DNA reads as TGTGCCAGCGGCTACGAGCAGTACTTC. Its translation: CASGYEQYF. The chain couples TRBV28 to TRBJ2-7; D gene ambiguous. In germline, CDR1 is MDHEN, CDR2 SYDVKM. V was clipped by 8 bases and J by 3 bases, with 2 bases between them. CDR3 length: 9 amino acids.

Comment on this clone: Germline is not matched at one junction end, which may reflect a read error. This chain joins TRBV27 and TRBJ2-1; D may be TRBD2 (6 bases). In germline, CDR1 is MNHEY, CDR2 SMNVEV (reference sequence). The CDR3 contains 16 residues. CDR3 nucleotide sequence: TGTGCCAGCAGGGCTGGTGGGAGGCTCTCCAACAATGAGCAGTTCTTC. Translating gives CASRAGGRLSNNEQFF.

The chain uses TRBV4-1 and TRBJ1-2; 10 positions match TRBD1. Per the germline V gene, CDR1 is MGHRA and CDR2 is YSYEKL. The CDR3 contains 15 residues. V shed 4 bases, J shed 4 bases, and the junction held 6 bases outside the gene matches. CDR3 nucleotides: TGCGCCAGCAGCCCCGGACAGGGGGGCGGCTATGGCTACACCTTC. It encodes CASSPGQGGGYGYTF.

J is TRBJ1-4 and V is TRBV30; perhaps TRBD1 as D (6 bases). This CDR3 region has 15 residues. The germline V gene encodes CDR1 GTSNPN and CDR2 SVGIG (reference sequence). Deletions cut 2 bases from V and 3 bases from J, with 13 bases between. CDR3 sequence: CAWSPLGAANEKLFF. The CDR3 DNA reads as TGTGCCTGGAGTCCTCTGGGGGCGGCTAATGAAAAACTGTTTTTT.

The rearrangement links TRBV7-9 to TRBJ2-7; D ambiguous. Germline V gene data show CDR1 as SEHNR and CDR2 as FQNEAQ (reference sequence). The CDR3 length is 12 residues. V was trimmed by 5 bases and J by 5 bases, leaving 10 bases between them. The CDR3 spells CASSPLGDEQYF. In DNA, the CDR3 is TGTGCCAGCAGCCCCCTAGGAGACGAGCAGTACTTC. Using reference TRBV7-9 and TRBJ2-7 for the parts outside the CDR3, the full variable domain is DTGVSQNPRHKITKRGQNVTFRCDPISEHNRLYWYRQTLGQGPEFLTYFQNEAQLEKSRLLSDRFSAERPKGSFSTLEIQRTEQGDSAMYLCASSPLGDEQYFGPGTRLTVT.

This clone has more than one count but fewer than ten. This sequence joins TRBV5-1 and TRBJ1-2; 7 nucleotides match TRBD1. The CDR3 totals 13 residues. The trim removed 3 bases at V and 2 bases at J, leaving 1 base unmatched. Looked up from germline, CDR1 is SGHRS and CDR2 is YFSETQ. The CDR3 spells CASSSTGNYGYTF. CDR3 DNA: TGCGCCAGCAGCTCGACAGGGAACTATGGCTACACCTTC.

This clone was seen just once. The CDR3 nucleotides are TGTGCCAGCAGGGAACCCTCGGGACTAGCGGGTCAAGAGACCCAGTACTTC. It encodes CASREPSGLAGQETQYF. The chain links TRBV27 to TRBJ2-5, with TRBD2 matching over 12 bases. Germline V gene lookup returns CDR1 MNHEY and CDR2 SMNVEV (reference sequence). Trimming cost V 6 bases and J 2 bases; bases outside gene matches: 10. CDR3 size: 17 residues.

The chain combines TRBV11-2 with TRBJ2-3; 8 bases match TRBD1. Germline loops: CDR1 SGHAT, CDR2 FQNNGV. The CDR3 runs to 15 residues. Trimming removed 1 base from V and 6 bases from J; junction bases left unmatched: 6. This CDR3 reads CASSLGDRGPDTQYF. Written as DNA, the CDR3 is TGTGCCAGCAGCTTAGGAGACAGGGGACCGGATACGCAGTATTTT.

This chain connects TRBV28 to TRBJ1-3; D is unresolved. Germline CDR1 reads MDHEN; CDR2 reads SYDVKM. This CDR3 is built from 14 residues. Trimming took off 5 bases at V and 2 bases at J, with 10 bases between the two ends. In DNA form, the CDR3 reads TGTGCCAGCAGTCCATACGGGGCTGGAAACACCATATATTTT. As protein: CASSPYGAGNTIYF.

CDR3 sequence: CASSLGPVTSGNTIYF. CDR3 DNA: TGTGCCAGCAGCTTGGGACCGGTAACCTCTGGAAACACCATATATTTT. J is TRBJ1-3 and V is TRBV5-8; D not certain. The V end was cut by 0 bases, the J end by 0 bases, with 10 bases between. Germline V lookup: CDR1 SGHTS, CDR2 YDEGEE. CDR3 length equals 16 residues.

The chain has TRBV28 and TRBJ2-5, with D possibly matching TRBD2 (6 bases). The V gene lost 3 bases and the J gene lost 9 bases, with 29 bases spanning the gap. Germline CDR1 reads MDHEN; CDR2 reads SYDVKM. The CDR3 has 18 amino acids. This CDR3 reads CASSFMTSWAGTQEAQYF. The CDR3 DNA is TGTGCCAGCAGTTTCATGACTAGTTGGGCGGGGACCCAGGAGGCCCAGTACTTC.

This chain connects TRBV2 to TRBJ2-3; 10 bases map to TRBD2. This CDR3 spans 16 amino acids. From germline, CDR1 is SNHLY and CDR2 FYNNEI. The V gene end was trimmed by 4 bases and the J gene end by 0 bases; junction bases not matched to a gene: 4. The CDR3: CASSVTSGPSTDTQYF. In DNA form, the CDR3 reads TGTGCCAGCAGTGTGACTAGCGGGCCCAGCACAGATACGCAGTATTTT.

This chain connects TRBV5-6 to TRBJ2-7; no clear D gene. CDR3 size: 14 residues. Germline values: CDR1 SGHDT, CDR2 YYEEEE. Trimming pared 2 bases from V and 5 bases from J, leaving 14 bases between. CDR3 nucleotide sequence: TGTGCCAGCAGCTTTAGTCTGGTCTTCCACGAGCAGTACTTC. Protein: CASSFSLVFHEQYF.

This CDR3 reads CASSKDSFYEQYF. As DNA, the CDR3 is TGTGCCAGCTCAAAGGACAGCTTCTACGAGCAGTACTTC. The V gene is TRBV18, the J gene TRBJ2-7; maybe TRBD1 (6 bases). The CDR3 covers 13 residues. Per germline, CDR1 KGHSH and CDR2 LQKENI. Trimming left V 5 bases short and J 3 bases short, with 11 bases between. Combining the CDR3 with reference TRBV18 and TRBJ2-7 gives the whole variable domain NAGVMQNPRHLVRRRGQEARLRCSPMKGHSHVYWYRQLPEEGLKFMVYLQKENIIDESGMPKERFSAEFPKEGPSILRIQQVVRGDSAAYFCASSKDSFYEQYFGPGTRLTVT.

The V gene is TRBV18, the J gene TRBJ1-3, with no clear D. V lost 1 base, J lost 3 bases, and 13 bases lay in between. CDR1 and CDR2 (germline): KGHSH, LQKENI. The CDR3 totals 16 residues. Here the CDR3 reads CASSPLKTISGNTIYF. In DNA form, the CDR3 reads TGTGCCAGCTCACCACTTAAGACTATTAGTGGAAACACCATATATTTT. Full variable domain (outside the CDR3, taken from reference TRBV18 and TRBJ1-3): NAGVMQNPRHLVRRRGQEARLRCSPMKGHSHVYWYRQLPEEGLKFMVYLQKENIIDESGMPKERFSAEFPKEGPSILRIQQVVRGDSAAYFCASSPLKTISGNTIYFGEGSWLTVV.